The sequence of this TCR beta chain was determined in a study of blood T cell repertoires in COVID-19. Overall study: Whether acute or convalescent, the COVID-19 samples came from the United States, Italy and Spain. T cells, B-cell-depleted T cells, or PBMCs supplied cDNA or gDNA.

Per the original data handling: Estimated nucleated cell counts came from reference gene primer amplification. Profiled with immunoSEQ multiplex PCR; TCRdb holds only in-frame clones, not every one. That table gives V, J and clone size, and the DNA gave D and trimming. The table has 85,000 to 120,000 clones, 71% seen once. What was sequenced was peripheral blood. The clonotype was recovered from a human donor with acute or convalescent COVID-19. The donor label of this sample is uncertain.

In DNA, the CDR3 is TGTGCCAGCAGTGAAGCCCCAACACGCTCTGGAAACACCATATATTTT. The encoded protein is CASSEAPTRSGNTIYF. The chain employs TRBV2 and TRBJ1-3; D is ambiguous. Trimming left V 0 bases short and J 0 bases short, with 9 bases between. The CDR3 is 16 residues long. Germline CDR1 reads SNHLY; CDR2 reads FYNNEI.